What follows are 26 T cell receptor beta chains derived from one specimen sequenced in a study of OX40 agonist ivuxolimab in advanced cancers. The protocol was immunoSEQ multiplex PCR, while the TCRdb copy is restricted to in-frame clones and leaves out a portion. The sample records fewer than 120,000 clones, roughly nine tenths being singletons. The sample was CD4+ or CD8+ T cells sorted from blood, taken in a trial of the OX40 agonist ivuxolimab. Receptors originate from an adult with an advanced solid tumor such as melanoma, head and neck, liver or kidney cancer.

The chain links TRBV16 to TRBJ2-1, with D unresolved. The CDR3 length is 15 residues. Germline CDR1 is KGHSY and CDR2 is FQNENV. Between the trimmed V and J ends, which lost 3 bases and 7 bases, there was a span of 16 bases. The CDR3 protein is CASSHTLRFTNEQFF. The CDR3 DNA reads as TGTGCCAGCAGCCATACATTGCGGTTTACAAATGAGCAGTTCTTC.

The gene calls are TRBV4-3 and TRBJ1-1; maybe TRBD1 (5 bases). Germline-derived CDR1 and CDR2 are LGHNA and YSLEER. The CDR3 has 16 residues. The ends were cut back, 0 bases at V and 2 bases at J, with 13 bases in the middle. The CDR3 coding sequence is TGCGCCAGCAGCCAAGAATTAGGGGAGATAAACACTGAAGCTTTCTTT. It codes for CASSQELGEINTEAFF.

The DNA of the CDR3 is TGTGCCAGCAGCACAGGACAGGGTAACTATGGCTACACCTTC. Protein: CASSTGQGNYGYTF. This sequence joins TRBV7-9 and TRBJ1-2; 8 nucleotides agree with TRBD1. The CDR3 has 14 residues. Germline V gene sequence: CDR1 SEHNR, CDR2 FQNEAQ (reference sequence). After removal of 5 bases from V and 1 base from J, the junction contained 3 bases not matched to a gene.

The V call is TRBV21-1, the J call TRBJ2-2. TRBV21-1 represents a pseudogene. The CDR3 sequence is 12 residues long. The CDR3 DNA sequence: TGTGCCAGCAGCAAAGCACCCGGGGAGCTGTTTTTT. Its protein is CASSKAPGELFF.

The genes are TRBV6-1 and TRBJ1-4; perhaps TRBD1 as D (5 bases). Trimming removed 5 bases at V and 1 base at J, with 11 bases between. CDR1 and CDR2 from the germline V gene are MNHNS and SASEGT. The length of the CDR3 is 15 residues. This CDR3 reads CASSPRRGTNEKLFF. The CDR3 DNA reads as TGTGCCAGCAGTCCCCGTAGGGGAACTAATGAAAAACTGTTTTTT.

The J gene is TRBJ1-2, the V gene TRBV7-9; D gene uncertain. Germline assignment: CDR1 SEHNR and CDR2 FQNEAQ (reference sequence). V was pared by 0 bases and J by 6 bases, with 8 bases between. The CDR3 loop spans 13 amino acids. This CDR3 reads CASSLATSNGYTF. In nucleotides, the CDR3 is TGTGCCAGCAGCTTAGCAACAAGCAATGGCTACACCTTC.

The chain joins TRBV2 to TRBJ2-7; TRBD1 matches 9 bases. Germline lookup yields CDR1 SNHLY and CDR2 FYNNEI. The CDR3 runs to 15 residues. Trimming at V came to 0 bases and at J to 1 base, leaving 1 base not matched to a gene. CDR3 bases: TGTGCCAGCAGTGAAGCGGACAGGGGATCCTACGAGCAGTACTTC. This codes for CASSEADRGSYEQYF.

The chain employs TRBV6-5 and TRBJ2-7, with no clear D. The CDR3 loop spans 12 amino acids. Germline values: CDR1 MNHEY, CDR2 SVGAGI. Trimming cost V 7 bases and J 0 bases, with 7 bases left between them. The CDR3 reads CASNDGSYEQYF. DNA for the CDR3: TGTGCCAGCAATGACGGCTCCTACGAGCAGTACTTC.

J is TRBJ2-6 and V is TRBV7-3; D could derive from TRBD1 or TRBD2 (5 bases each). From germline, CDR1 is SGHTA and CDR2 FQGTGA. The CDR3 has 16 amino acids. Deletions cut 1 base from V and 5 bases from J, with 12 bases between. The CDR3 reads CASSLSGGSRANVLTF. CDR3 in DNA: TGTGCCAGCAGCTTAAGTGGGGGATCTAGGGCCAACGTCCTGACTTTC.

The rearrangement joins TRBV7-2 to TRBJ1-2; D might be TRBD1 (5 bases). CDR3 length: 17 residues. V was trimmed by 3 bases and J by 0 bases, leaving 17 bases between them. Germline lookup yields CDR1 SGHTA and CDR2 FQGNSA. CDR3 bases: TGTGCCAGCAGCTTCCCCCCCGGGACGGATTCTAACTATGGCTACACCTTC. It translates to CASSFPPGTDSNYGYTF. The complete variable domain, with remaining parts taken from reference TRBV7-2 and TRBJ1-2, reads GAGVSQSPSNKVTEKGKDVELRCDPISGHTALYWYRQSLGQGLEFLIYFQGNSAPDKSGLPSDRFSAERTGGSVSTLTIQRTQQEDSAVYLCASSFPPGTDSNYGYTFGSGTRLTVV.

The chain combines TRBV11-2 with TRBJ1-1; D not resolved. The V and J ends lost 5 bases and 10 bases respectively, with 11 bases between them. The CDR3 contains 11 residues. Looked up from germline, CDR1 is SGHAT and CDR2 is FQNNGV. The CDR3 DNA sequence: TGTGCCAGCAGCACCCTTAGGACAGCTTTCTTT. It translates to CASSTLRTAFF.

The rearrangement links TRBV9 to TRBJ2-2, with 7 bases identical to TRBD1. The CDR3 has 15 amino acids. The V gene's germline CDR1 is SGDLS and CDR2 YYNGEE. Trimming at V came to 3 bases and at J to 3 bases, leaving 5 bases not matched to a gene. The CDR3: CASSATDRDTGELFF. The CDR3 DNA reads TGTGCCAGCAGCGCAACAGACAGGGACACCGGGGAGCTGTTTTTT.

This clone was observed a handful of times. The chain employs TRBV4-1 and TRBJ1-6, with D unclear. V was clipped by 3 bases and J by 9 bases, with 12 bases between them. CDR1 and CDR2 (germline): MGHRA, YSYEKL. The CDR3 is made up of 14 amino acids. The CDR3 region has the DNA TGCGCCAGCAGCCAGAGCGAGGTGGGTTCACCCCTCCACTTT. This translates into CASSQSEVGSPLHF.

In its sample, this clone was seen a few times. The CDR3 loop is CASSLAPPPSYF. The CDR3 coding sequence is TGTGCCAGCAGCTTAGCTCCCCCCCCGAGTTATTTT. The rearrangement joins TRBV7-9 to TRBJ2-3, with unresolved D. The germline V gene has CDR1 SEHNR and CDR2 FQNEAQ (reference sequence). This CDR3 spans 12 amino acids. V was cut by 0 bases and J by 15 bases, with 13 bases left in between.

The V gene is TRBV2, the J gene TRBJ2-3, with D possibly TRBD1 on 6 matching bases. The V gene lost 5 bases and the J gene lost 0 bases, with 12 bases spanning the gap. CDR1 and CDR2 from the germline V gene are SNHLY and FYNNEI. The CDR3 spans 15 residues. As DNA, the CDR3 is TGTGCCAGCAGTTTAGGGGGACCTAGCACAGATACGCAGTATTTT. Amino acid sequence: CASSLGGPSTDTQYF. The full variable domain, in which reference TRBV2 and TRBJ2-3 provide the parts outside the CDR3, is EPEVTQTPSHQVTQMGQEVILRCVPISNHLYFYWYRQILGQKVEFLVSFYNNEISEKSEIFDDQFSVERPDGSNFTLKIRSTKLEDSAMYFCASSLGGPSTDTQYFGPGTRLTVL.

This clone was observed a few times. The chain joins TRBV30 to TRBJ1-2; 9 positions match TRBD1. CDR1 is GTSNPN and CDR2 is SVGIG in the germline V gene (reference sequence). CDR3 length: 16 residues. The J segment lost 0 bases and the V segment lost 3 bases, leaving 8 bases of the junction unmatched. CDR3 protein: CAWRDIQGATNYGYTF. CDR3 DNA sequence: TGTGCCTGGAGGGATATACAGGGGGCCACTAACTATGGCTACACCTTC.

The genes are TRBV19 and TRBJ2-5, with TRBD2 as a possible D gene (5 bases). The J call may be faulty, since TRBJ2-7 better matches the DNA end. This CDR3 is built from 15 residues. The germline gives CDR1 LNHDA, CDR2 SQIVND (reference sequence). CDR3: CASSTAGSSSYEQYF. CDR3 coding DNA: TGTGCCAGTAGTACGGCGGGTTCGTCCTCCTACGAGCAGTACTTC.

This clone was seen only once. The chain couples TRBV5-1 to TRBJ2-1, with TRBD2 matching over 10 bases. Germline CDR1 reads SGHRS; CDR2 reads YFSETQ. CDR3 length: 15 amino acids. V was clipped by 3 bases and J by 7 bases; unmatched bases: 7. As DNA, the CDR3 is TGCGCCAGCAGCTGGGGGAGCGGGAGGGCGAATGAGCAGTTCTTC. It codes for CASSWGSGRANEQFF.

The chain combines TRBV27 with TRBJ1-5; the D is unclear. CDR3 size: 20 residues. Germline V gene lookup returns CDR1 MNHEY and CDR2 SMNVEV (reference sequence). V dropped 6 bases and J dropped 0 bases, with 27 bases sitting between them. The CDR3: CASSRTNRAGTRYSNQPQHF. CDR3 nucleotide sequence: TGTGCCAGCAGCCGGACCAATAGGGCAGGTACACGCTATAGCAATCAGCCCCAGCATTTT.

The chain has TRBV7-9 and TRBJ1-4, with TRBD1 as a possible D gene (5 bases). The V and J ends lost 1 base and 8 bases respectively, with 14 bases between them. Germline CDR1 and CDR2: SEHNR and FQNEAQ (reference sequence). This CDR3 is 15 amino acids long. The CDR3 DNA follows: TGTGCCAGCAGCTTAGAGGGACCTCCGCGGGAAAAACTGTTTTTT. As protein: CASSLEGPPREKLFF.

The genes are TRBV7-3 and TRBJ2-6, with 8 bases matching TRBD1. The CDR3 has 17 residues. In germline, CDR1 is SGHTA, CDR2 FQGTGA. V was pared by 2 bases and J by 2 bases, with 5 bases of the junction left unmatched. CDR3 protein: CASSLWAGGTGANVLTF. The CDR3 nucleotides read TGTGCCAGCAGCTTATGGGCAGGGGGCACTGGGGCCAACGTCCTGACTTTC. The full variable domain, its missing parts supplied by reference TRBV7-3 and TRBJ2-6, is GAGVSQTPSNKVTEKGKYVELRCDPISGHTALYWYRQSLGQGPEFLIYFQGTGAADDSGLPNDRFFAVRPEGSVSTLKIQRTERGDSAVYLCASSLWAGGTGANVLTFGAGSRLTVL.

This chain links TRBV15 with TRBJ2-6; either TRBD1 or TRBD2 may fit D (6 bases each). Germline-derived CDR1 and CDR2 are LNHNV and YYDKDF (reference sequence). V lost 1 base to trimming and J lost 2 bases, with 9 bases between them. The CDR3 length is 16 residues. The CDR3 is CATSRGGAAGANVLTF. The CDR3, as DNA: TGTGCCACCAGCAGAGGGGGGGCGGCTGGGGCCAACGTCCTGACTTTC.

The rearrangement links TRBV15 to TRBJ2-7; unclear D gene. V lost 3 bases, J lost 4 bases, and 10 bases lay in between. The CDR3 length is 13 residues. In germline, CDR1 is LNHNV, CDR2 YYDKDF (reference sequence). The CDR3 bases are TGTGCCACCAGCAGTTGGACGGTTTACGAGCAGTACTTC. Translated: CATSSWTVYEQYF.

The chain is built from TRBV4-3 and TRBJ1-2; maybe TRBD1 (5 bases). CDR1 LGHNA and CDR2 YSLEER come from the germline V gene. Deletions cut 0 bases from V and 4 bases from J, with 18 bases between. This CDR3 is built from 17 residues. As DNA, the CDR3 is TGCGCCAGCAGCCAAGATGGGTACAGGACCCTTTCCTATGGCTACACCTTC. The encoded protein is CASSQDGYRTLSYGYTF.

The chain has TRBV7-2 and TRBJ1-3, with D hard to call. Trimming shortened V by 4 bases and J by 7 bases, and 8 bases separated the two germline ends. Germline CDR1 is SGHTA and CDR2 is FQGNSA. This CDR3 is 12 amino acids long. The CDR3 nucleotides read TGTGCCAGCAGCTGGGCGGCGAACACCATATATTTT. It specifies CASSWAANTIYF.

The rearrangement uses TRBV27 and TRBJ2-2; TRBD1 or TRBD2 may be the D gene (6 bases each). Germline CDR1 MNHEY, CDR2 SMNVEV (reference sequence). V shed 6 bases and J shed 7 bases, with 12 bases lying between them. This CDR3 contains 13 residues. The CDR3 DNA reads TGTGCCAGCAGCCCGGAGGGGGTCGGGGAGCTGTTTTTT. Its translation: CASSPEGVGELFF.